This T cell receptor beta chain was retrieved from a study of T cells after yellow fever vaccination. Across the study: Some fractions had low cell numbers, and these were prepared with SMART-Seq v4 Ultra Low Input.

Each CDR3 protein gets one entry after TCRdb re-called the 5' RACE reads with MiXCR. The sample has hundreds of thousands of distinct CDR3 sequences; approximately 13% are singletons. From germline, CDR1 is DFQATT and CDR2 SNEGSKA (reference sequence). CDR3 length: 12 residues. Trimming pared 5 bases from V and 3 bases from J, leaving 7 bases between. This sequence was found in a man aged 25-40 years who received the YFV17D yellow fever vaccine. The rearrangement links TRBV20-1 to TRBJ1-4, with D perhaps TRBD1 (5 bases). Sequenced here: PBMCs, sampled on the day of the yellow fever booster vaccination. The CDR3 DNA reads TGCAGTGCTGGGACGGCTAATGAAAAACTGTTTTTT. Translated: CSAGTANEKLFF.